This T cell receptor beta chain was sequenced during a study of OX40 agonist ivuxolimab in advanced cancers. About the research overall: Partial response was recorded in three patients: one hepatocellular carcinoma and two cutaneous melanoma cases. Study-wide findings and caveats: By week 6 at 0.1 to 3.0 mg/kg, blood CD4+ and CD8+ T cells had expanded clonally.

V gave up 1 base and J gave up 10 bases, with 14 bases separating them. The CDR3 extends over 14 amino acids. The V gene's germline CDR1 is SEHNR and CDR2 FQNEAQ (reference sequence). In its sample, this clone was seen a few times. As yet, its antigen is unknown. Using immunoSEQ multiplex PCR, the repertoire was profiled, and TCRdb retains in-frame clones only, with some absent. The profile shows almost 65,000 clones, roughly 84% of them singletons. Anyone with autoimmune disease history or systemic immunosuppression was excluded. The chain joins TRBV7-9 to TRBJ2-1; the D is unclear. The TCR originated in an adult with an advanced solid tumor such as melanoma, head and neck, liver or kidney cancer. The sequenced sample was CD4+ or CD8+ T cells sorted from blood, obtained in a trial of the OX40 agonist ivuxolimab. CDR3 region: CASSLGSLRSEQFF. CDR3 DNA: TGTGCCAGCAGCTTAGGGTCCCTTCGGTCGGAGCAGTTCTTC.